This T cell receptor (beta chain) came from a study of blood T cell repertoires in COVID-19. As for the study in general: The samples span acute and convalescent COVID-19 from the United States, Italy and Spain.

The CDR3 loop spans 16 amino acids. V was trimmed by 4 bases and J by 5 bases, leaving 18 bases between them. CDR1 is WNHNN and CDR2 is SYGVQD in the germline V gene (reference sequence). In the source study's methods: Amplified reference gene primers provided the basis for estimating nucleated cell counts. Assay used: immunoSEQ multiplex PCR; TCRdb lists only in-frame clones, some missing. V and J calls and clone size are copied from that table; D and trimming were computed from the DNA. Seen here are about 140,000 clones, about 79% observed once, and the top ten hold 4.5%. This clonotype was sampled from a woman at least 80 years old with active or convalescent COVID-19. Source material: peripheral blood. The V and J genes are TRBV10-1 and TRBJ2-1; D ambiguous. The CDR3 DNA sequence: TGCGCCAGCAGTGGGGCCCTCGCAGGCCTCAACAATGAGCAGTTCTTC. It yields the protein CASSGALAGLNNEQFF.